This T cell receptor (beta chain) emerged from a study of OX40 agonist ivuxolimab in advanced cancers. Looking at the study overall: Patients with prior anti-PD-1, anti-PD-L1 or anti-CTLA-4 therapy were eligible; about 40% had some. A partial response was reached by three patients: one with hepatocellular carcinoma and two with cutaneous melanoma.

The investigators sampled blood at baseline, at cycle 4 day 1, and at cycle 7 day 1. In its sample, this clone was seen once. What it binds is unknown. The method was immunoSEQ multiplex PCR; TCRdb's version includes in-frame clones alone and lacks a portion of them. The top ten clones hold around 0.8% of a sample with approximately 59,000 clones, approximately 75% of them seen once. The CDR3 totals 13 residues. CDR1 and CDR2 (germline): SGHTA, FQGNSA. V gave up 1 base and J gave up 5 bases, with 6 bases separating them. Findings and limits, study-wide: Mean expanded clone counts were higher in CD8+ than CD4+ T cells.

The sequence derives from an adult with an advanced solid tumor such as melanoma, head and neck, liver or kidney cancer. This specimen consisted of CD4+ or CD8+ T cells sorted from blood, obtained in a trial of the OX40 agonist ivuxolimab. The chain uses TRBV7-2 and TRBJ1-5; D remains unclear. The CDR3 sequence: CASSLETDQPQHF. CDR3 nucleotide sequence: TGTGCCAGCAGCTTAGAAACAGATCAGCCCCAGCATTTT.